This T cell receptor (beta chain) was captured in a study of follicular helper T cells after annual influenza vaccination. The overall study: For some subjects, blood spans the 2013-2014, 2014-2015 and 2015-2016 annual vaccinations.

Time point described: 2013-2014 season, 7 days after vaccination. Donors with HIV/AIDS, active malignancy, immunomodulators or active illness were excluded. Blood volume per time point ranged from about 35 to 100 mL. Only in-frame clones appear in the TCRdb table, and some are missing; sequencing was by immunoSEQ multiplex PCR. The sample has roughly 9,200 clones; 65% to 85% are singletons. Germline-derived CDR1 and CDR2 are SGHVS and FQNEAQ. The CDR3 length is 14 residues. Trimming stripped 5 bases from V and 7 bases from J, with 17 bases between. This sequence was found in an adult who received the influenza vaccine. V and J are TRBV7-8 and TRBJ1-2; D is possibly TRBD1 (5 bases). The starting material was CXCR5- memory CD4+ T cells sorted from blood, obtained 7 days after influenza vaccination. The CDR3 coding sequence is TGTGCCAGCAGCCCGGCGGCCTATCAGGGTGGCTACACCTTC. Translated: CASSPAAYQGGYTF.